These 22 T cell receptor beta chains came from one sample sequenced in a study of cytomegalovirus exposure and HLA in healthy donors. Vbeta (60) and Jbeta (13) primers were used in the PCR. Data came from immunoSEQ multiplex PCR; TCRdb stores just in-frame clones and leaves some out. The table has about 210,000 clones, around 79% seen once. Sample: PBMCs. These receptors all stem from a male donor in good health and CMV-seronegative.

The chain is built from TRBV6-1 and TRBJ1-1; D gene uncertain. The CDR3 totals 10 residues. The V end was cut by 5 bases, the J end by 8 bases, with 6 bases between. The germline V gene encodes CDR1 MNHNS and CDR2 SASEGT. The DNA of the CDR3 is TGTGCCAGCAGTTATGGCGAAGCTTTCTTT. This encodes CASSYGEAFF.

Remarks on this clone: The junction departs from the called germline gene at one end, perhaps through a read error. The chain is built from TRBV7-9 and TRBJ1-1, with 10 bases lining up with TRBD1. Germline V gene data show CDR1 as SEHNR and CDR2 as FQNEAQ (reference sequence). The CDR3 has 17 residues. CDR3 sequence (DNA): TGTTCCAGCAGCCATCCCCGGGACAGGGGAATGGGCACTGAAGCTTTCTTT. Residues: CSSSHPRDRGMGTEAFF.

The chain uses TRBV27 and TRBJ2-5; D possibly corresponds to TRBD2 (5 bases). V lost 5 bases and J lost 5, with 18 bases in between. CDR1 is MNHEY and CDR2 is SMNVEV in the germline V gene (reference sequence). There are 15 residues in the CDR3. CDR3 bases: TGTGCCAGCAGTCCCAACCCGGGATTGTCGGAGACCCAGTACTTC. Protein product: CASSPNPGLSETQYF.

The rearrangement uses TRBV6-1 and TRBJ2-7; 8 nucleotides align to TRBD1. J was trimmed by 3 bases and V by 1 base; bases with no gene match: 5. Looked up from germline, CDR1 is MNHNS and CDR2 is SASEGT. The CDR3 has 15 residues. CDR3 DNA sequence: TGTGCCAGCAGTGAAGGGGACAGGACGCGCTACGAGCAGTACTTC. This gives the protein CASSEGDRTRYEQYF.

The chain employs TRBV7-9 and TRBJ2-3, with 10 bases identical to TRBD2. The CDR3 consists of 16 residues. V trimming: 6 bases; J trimming: 2 bases; junction bases outside the gene matches: 8. Looked up from germline, CDR1 is SEHNR and CDR2 is FQNEAQ (reference sequence). The CDR3 here is CASSSFSGGNTDTQYF. DNA for the CDR3: TGTGCCAGCAGTTCCTTTAGCGGGGGGAACACAGATACGCAGTATTTT.

V gene TRBV7-9 combines with J gene TRBJ2-2; 7 bases line up with TRBD2. CDR1 and CDR2 from the germline V gene are SEHNR and FQNEAQ (reference sequence). The CDR3 is 16 residues long. V gave up 5 bases and J gave up 3 bases; unmatched junction bases: 9. CDR3 in amino acids: CASSPRAGVDTGELFF. CDR3 nucleotides: TGTGCCAGCAGCCCAAGGGCGGGAGTGGACACCGGGGAGCTGTTTTTT.

The CDR3 sequence is CASSKKAGGWRNEQFF. The CDR3 DNA reads as TGTGCCAGCAGCAAAAAGGCAGGGGGCTGGCGGAATGAGCAGTTCTTC. The V call is TRBV21-1, the J call TRBJ2-1; TRBD1, as called in the table, went unchecked against the DNA. TRBV21-1 is a listed pseudogene. The CDR3 is 16 amino acids.

The chain has TRBV4-3 and TRBJ2-5; 9 bases line up with TRBD1. The germline gives CDR1 LGHNA, CDR2 YSLEER. V lost 4 bases to trimming and J lost 5 bases; unmatched junction nucleotides: 8. The CDR3 runs to 15 residues. CDR3 in amino acids: CASSRTGGAGETQYF. CDR3 coding DNA: TGCGCCAGCAGCCGTACAGGGGGCGCGGGGGAGACCCAGTACTTC.

The chain recombines TRBV15 with TRBJ1-1; 8 nucleotides match TRBD1. Per germline, CDR1 LNHNV and CDR2 YYDKDF (reference sequence). After removal of 1 base from V and 2 bases from J, the junction contained 6 bases not matched to a gene. The CDR3 loop spans 16 amino acids. The CDR3 spells CATSRGGGQVNTEAFF. CDR3 nucleotides: TGTGCCACCAGCAGAGGGGGGGGACAGGTCAACACTGAAGCTTTCTTT.

V gene TRBV30 combines with J gene TRBJ1-3, with D unclear. This CDR3 comprises 11 residues. Trimming took off 4 bases at V and 4 bases at J, with 5 bases between the two ends. Germline V gives CDR1 GTSNPN, CDR2 SVGIG (reference sequence). As DNA, the CDR3 is TGTGCCTGGATGGAGGGAAACACCATATATTTT. It specifies CAWMEGNTIYF.

On this clone: Additional DNA sequences in this sample encode the identical CDR3. This chain joins TRBV28 and TRBJ2-3; D call uncertain. CDR3 size: 12 residues. Germline CDR1 and CDR2: MDHEN and SYDVKM. V was cut by 5 bases and J by 0 bases, with 3 bases left in between. The DNA for the CDR3 is TGTGCCAGCAGTCTTAGCACAGATACGCAGTATTTT. This encodes CASSLSTDTQYF.

This chain connects TRBV27 to TRBJ2-7; TRBD2 agrees at 7 bases. This CDR3 is built from 15 residues. V shed 6 bases, J shed 0 bases, and the junction held 8 bases outside the gene matches. Germline values: CDR1 MNHEY, CDR2 SMNVEV (reference sequence). The CDR3 loop is CASRPTSRSSYEQYF. CDR3 nucleotides: TGTGCCAGCAGACCGACTAGCCGAAGCTCCTACGAGCAGTACTTC.

This chain joins TRBV7-8 and TRBJ2-3; 7 nucleotides agree with TRBD1. With 4 bases clipped from V and 0 bases from J, the junction kept 7 bases outside the gene matches. Germline CDR1 and CDR2: SGHVS and FQNEAQ. The CDR3 covers 16 residues. The CDR3 DNA is TGTGCCAGCAGCTCTCGAGGACAGGTTAGCACAGATACGCAGTATTTT. Translating it yields CASSSRGQVSTDTQYF. Supplemented by reference TRBV7-8 and TRBJ2-3, the full variable domain reads GAGVSQSPRYKVAKRGQDVALRCDPISGHVSLFWYQQALGQGPEFLTYFQNEAQLDKSGLPSDRFFAERPEGSVSTLKIQRTQQEDSAVYLCASSSRGQVSTDTQYFGPGTRLTVL.

V is TRBV6-6 and J is TRBJ2-1, with 10 bases lining up with TRBD2. CDR1 is MNHNY and CDR2 is SVGAGI in the germline V gene (reference sequence). V lost 9 bases, J lost 5 bases, and 1 base stayed unmatched. The CDR3 is made up of 12 amino acids. CDR3 amino acids: CASSGGNNEQFF. Written as DNA, the CDR3 is TGTGCCAGTAGCGGGGGGAACAATGAGCAGTTCTTC.

This clone has just one count. The chain carries TRBV27 and TRBJ2-5; D is perhaps TRBD2 (6 bases). This CDR3 region has 15 residues. Germline lookup yields CDR1 MNHEY and CDR2 SMNVEV (reference sequence). Trimming cost V 3 bases and J 5 bases, with 16 bases left between them. The CDR3 coding sequence is TGTGCCAGCAGTTTGGACGGGGGAGATGGGGAGACCCAGTACTTC. Amino acid sequence: CASSLDGGDGETQYF.

A single count supports this clone. The chain uses TRBV4-3 and TRBJ2-7, with 7 bases identical to TRBD2. The CDR3 sequence is 14 residues long. In germline, CDR1 is LGHNA, CDR2 YSLEER. V dropped 8 bases and J dropped 1; count of bases not matched to a gene: 8. CDR3 amino acids: CASSAWEGSYEQYF. The CDR3 coding sequence is TGCGCCAGCTCGGCGTGGGAGGGTTCCTACGAGCAGTACTTC.

This clone turned up a few times. The chain recombines TRBV14 with TRBJ2-1; tentative D call: TRBD1 (5 bases). The CDR3 is made up of 14 amino acids. CDR1 and CDR2 from the germline V gene are SGHDN and FVKESK. Trimming pared 4 bases from V and 4 bases from J, leaving 11 bases between. The CDR3 DNA sequence: TGTGCCAGCAGCCCACTGGGGCGGTACAATGAGCAGTTCTTC. Translating it yields CASSPLGRYNEQFF. The full variable domain, completed using reference TRBV14 and TRBJ2-1, is EAGVTQFPSHSVIEKGQTVTLRCDPISGHDNLYWYRRVMGKEIKFLLHFVKESKQDESGMPNNRFLAERTGGTYSTLKVQPAELEDSGVYFCASSPLGRYNEQFFGPGTRLTVL.

The J gene is TRBJ1-4, the V gene TRBV7-9; no clear D. The length of the CDR3 is 12 residues. Germline values: CDR1 SEHNR, CDR2 FQNEAQ (reference sequence). The CDR3 coding sequence is TGTTCCGTGGGCCGGATTAATGAAAAACTGTTTTTT. Its protein product is CSVGRINEKLFF.

The chain couples TRBV25-1 to TRBJ2-2, with TRBD2 identical over 7 bases. V was pared by 5 bases and J by 3 bases, with 9 bases of the junction left unmatched. The germline V gene has CDR1 MGHDK and CDR2 SYGVNS. The CDR3 extends over 16 amino acids. The CDR3, as DNA: TGTGCCAGCAGTCGAGGAGGCGGGAGCTACACCGGGGAGCTGTTTTTT. This sequence encodes CASSRGGGSYTGELFF.

The J gene is TRBJ1-2, the V gene TRBV28; possible D gene TRBD1, 6 bases. This CDR3 comprises 15 residues. V lost 6 bases and J 4 bases, leaving 18 bases between the germline ends. Looked up from germline, CDR1 is MDHEN and CDR2 is SYDVKM. The DNA of the CDR3 is TGTGCCAGCAGCATGGACAGCCAGAGACCCTATGGCTACACCTTC. Amino acid sequence: CASSMDSQRPYGYTF.

The rearrangement links TRBV4-1 to TRBJ2-3; 8 nucleotides line up with TRBD1. Germline-derived CDR1 and CDR2 are MGHRA and YSYEKL. The CDR3 is 17 amino acids. The V gene end was trimmed by 3 bases and the J gene end by 2 bases; junction bases not matched to a gene: 10. DNA of the CDR3: TGCGCCAGCAGCCATTCAGACAGGGGAAGGTCCACAGATACGCAGTATTTT. This translates into CASSHSDRGRSTDTQYF.

This chain joins TRBV21-1 and TRBJ2-7; the D call of TRBD2 is as the table states it, not checked on the DNA. TRBV21-1 represents a pseudogene. This CDR3 spans 18 amino acids. The CDR3, as DNA: TGTGCCAGCAGCAAAGAAAGGAGGCTAGCGGGGGACTCCTACGAGCAGTACTTC. Translating it yields CASSKERRLAGDSYEQYF.